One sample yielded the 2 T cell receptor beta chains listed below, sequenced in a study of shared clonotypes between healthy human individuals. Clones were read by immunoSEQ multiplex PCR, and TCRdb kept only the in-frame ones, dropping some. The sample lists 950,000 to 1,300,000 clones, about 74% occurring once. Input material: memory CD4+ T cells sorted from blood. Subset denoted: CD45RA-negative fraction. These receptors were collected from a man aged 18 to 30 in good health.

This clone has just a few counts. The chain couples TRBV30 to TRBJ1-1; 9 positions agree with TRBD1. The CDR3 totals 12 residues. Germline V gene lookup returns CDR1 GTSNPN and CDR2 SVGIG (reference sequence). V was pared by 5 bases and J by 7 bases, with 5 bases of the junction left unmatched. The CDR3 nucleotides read TGTGCCTGGTGGACAGGGGTTGGTGAAGCTTTCTTT. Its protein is CAWWTGVGEAFF.

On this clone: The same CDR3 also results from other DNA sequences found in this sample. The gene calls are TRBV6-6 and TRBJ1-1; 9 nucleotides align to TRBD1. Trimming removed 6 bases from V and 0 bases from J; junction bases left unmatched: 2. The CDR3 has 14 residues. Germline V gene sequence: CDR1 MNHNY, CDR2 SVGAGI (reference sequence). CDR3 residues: CASRGQGLNTEAFF. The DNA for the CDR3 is TGTGCCAGCAGGGGACAGGGTCTGAACACTGAAGCTTTCTTT.